This passage covers 15 T cell receptor beta chains from one sample sequenced in a study of blood T cell repertoires in COVID-19. TCRdb's table, derived via immunoSEQ multiplex PCR, lists solely in-frame clones and lacks some. Here the sample spans fewer than 45,000 clones, 81% being singletons. The specimen was peripheral blood. These receptors all stem from a man aged 35-49 years with active or convalescent COVID-19.

This clone was counted a few times. This sequence joins TRBV18 and TRBJ2-5, with 7 bases fitting TRBD1. V lost 2 bases, J lost 1 base, and 4 bases stayed unmatched. The CDR3 consists of 15 residues. Per the germline V gene, CDR1 is KGHSH and CDR2 is LQKENI. The chain's CDR3 is CASSPKQGSQETQYF. For the CDR3, the DNA is TGTGCCAGCTCACCAAAACAGGGGTCCCAAGAGACCCAGTACTTC. The full variable domain, its missing parts supplied by reference TRBV18 and TRBJ2-5, is NAGVMQNPRHLVRRRGQEARLRCSPMKGHSHVYWYRQLPEEGLKFMVYLQKENIIDESGMPKERFSAEFPKEGPSILRIQQVVRGDSAAYFCASSPKQGSQETQYFGPGTRLLVL.

V and J are TRBV4-1 and TRBJ2-4, with D possibly TRBD1 on 6 matching bases. This CDR3 is 21 amino acids long. The germline V and J ends were trimmed by 1 base and 0 bases, with 25 bases remaining between them. Germline lookup yields CDR1 MGHRA and CDR2 YSYEKL. The CDR3 DNA sequence: TGCGCCAGCAGCCAAGTTACATCTTCCTTCCGGGACACCCTAGCCAAAAACATTCAGTACTTC. Residues: CASSQVTSSFRDTLAKNIQYF.

The chain employs TRBV9 and TRBJ1-2; possibly TRBD1 for D (5 bases). Germline CDR1 is SGDLS and CDR2 is YYNGEE. The CDR3 spans 14 residues. Trimming took 4 bases from V and 5 from J, leaving 15 bases between them. CDR3 amino acids: CASSPDDSYYGYTF. CDR3 DNA: TGTGCCAGCAGCCCCGATGACAGTTATTATGGCTACACCTTC.

The chain is built from TRBV11-2 and TRBJ2-7; a possible D gene is TRBD1 (6 bases). With 0 bases removed from V and 2 bases from J, the gap between germline ends came to 14 bases. In germline, CDR1 is SGHAT, CDR2 FQNNGV. This CDR3 has 16 amino acids. The CDR3 DNA reads as TGTGCCAGCAGCTTAGAATTGACAGGACACACCTACGAGCAGTACTTC. It codes for CASSLELTGHTYEQYF.

V is TRBV7-2 and J is TRBJ1-1, with D unresolved. Per germline, CDR1 SGHTA and CDR2 FQGNSA. The length of the CDR3 is 16 residues. V lost 5 bases to trimming and J lost 0 bases, with 16 bases between them. The chain's CDR3 is CASSPLVSTLNTEAFF. For the CDR3, the DNA is TGTGCCAGCAGCCCCCTAGTCAGTACTTTGAACACTGAAGCTTTCTTT.

The genes are TRBV19 and TRBJ2-1; possible D gene TRBD2, 7 bases. Germline loops: CDR1 LNHDA, CDR2 SQIVND (reference sequence). V dropped 4 bases and J dropped 8 bases, with 15 bases sitting between them. This CDR3 contains 14 residues. CDR3 nucleotide sequence: TGTGCCAGTAGTAGGGGGGGCGGGAGCGATGAGCAGTTCTTC. Amino acid sequence: CASSRGGGSDEQFF.

V gene TRBV15 combines with J gene TRBJ1-3, with D possibly being TRBD1 (5 bases). Germline CDR1 LNHNV, CDR2 YYDKDF (reference sequence). Trimming shortened V by 5 bases and J by 0 bases, and 17 bases separated the two germline ends. The CDR3 totals 17 residues. CDR3 loop: CATSGLQRGTSGNTIYF. The CDR3, as DNA: TGTGCCACCAGCGGCCTACAGCGGGGCACCTCTGGAAACACCATATATTTT.

This chain uses TRBV27 with TRBJ2-5, with a tentative D call TRBD2 (6 bases). Germline CDR1 is MNHEY and CDR2 is SMNVEV (reference sequence). The CDR3 runs 13 residues. V was trimmed by 7 bases and J by 5 bases, leaving 14 bases between them. The CDR3 loop is CASTGTARETQYF. CDR3 nucleotides: TGTGCCAGCACCGGGACTGCAAGGGAGACCCAGTACTTC.

This chain connects TRBV6-1 to TRBJ2-1; D ambiguous. Germline CDR1 reads MNHNS; CDR2 reads SASEGT. V was pared by 6 bases and J by 0 bases, with 12 bases between. The CDR3 runs 15 residues. CDR3 region: CASSTTRSSYNEQFF. CDR3 bases: TGTGCCAGCAGCACGACACGCAGCTCCTACAATGAGCAGTTCTTC.

The V call is TRBV19, the J call TRBJ1-1; tentative D call: TRBD1 (6 bases). The CDR3 extends over 14 amino acids. Germline V gives CDR1 LNHDA, CDR2 SQIVND (reference sequence). Trimming took off 3 bases at V and 6 bases at J, with 14 bases between the two ends. The CDR3 DNA reads as TGTGCCAGTAGTATCCACAGGGAGGGCGCTGAAGCTTTCTTT. It translates to CASSIHREGAEAFF.

J is TRBJ2-5 and V is TRBV9, with TRBD1 as a possible D gene (5 bases). The CDR3 sequence is 15 residues long. V lost 0 bases and J lost 5, with 14 bases in between. Germline CDR1 SGDLS, CDR2 YYNGEE. CDR3 in amino acids: CASSVAPDSTETQYF. The DNA of the CDR3 is TGTGCCAGCAGCGTAGCCCCCGACAGTACGGAGACCCAGTACTTC. Filled out from reference TRBV9 and TRBJ2-5, the complete variable domain reads DSGVTQTPKHLITATGQRVTLRCSPRSGDLSVYWYQQSLDQGLQFLIQYYNGEERAKGNILERFSAQQFPDLHSELNLSSLELGDSALYFCASSVAPDSTETQYFGPGTRLLVL.

CDR3 in amino acids: CASSLTGGSYEQYF. CDR3 nucleotide sequence: TGTGCCAGTAGTTTGACAGGGGGGTCCTACGAGCAGTACTTC. This rearrangement joins TRBV19 to TRBJ2-7; 9 nucleotides agree with TRBD1. Germline trimming cut 5 bases from V and 1 base from J; bases unmatched to any gene: 3. The germline V gene encodes CDR1 LNHDA and CDR2 SQIVND (reference sequence). This CDR3 has 14 amino acids.

The rearrangement uses TRBV29-1 and TRBJ2-1; D not certain. The CDR3 is 14 residues long. The germline V and J ends were trimmed by 4 bases and 7 bases, with 17 bases remaining between them. CDR1 is SQVTM, CDR2 ANQGSEA, per germline. CDR3 bases: TGCAGCGTTGTAGAGGCTCCCTCGAGGAATGAGCAGTTCTTC. Protein: CSVVEAPSRNEQFF.

This clone was seen a few times. This rearrangement joins TRBV28 to TRBJ1-2; possible D gene TRBD1, 6 bases. Germline V gives CDR1 MDHEN, CDR2 SYDVKM. CDR3 length: 15 residues. Trimming cost V 3 bases and J 2 bases, with 13 bases left between them. The CDR3 DNA follows: TGTGCCAGCAGTTTTGGCGACAGGCTGAACTATGGCTACACCTTC. Protein sequence: CASSFGDRLNYGYTF.

This clone was seen only a few times. The chain carries TRBV10-1 and TRBJ1-2; 7 positions agree with TRBD1. Trimming took 6 bases from V and 4 from J; bases not matched to a gene: 5. The CDR3 spans 13 residues. Germline lookup yields CDR1 WNHNN and CDR2 SYGVQD (reference sequence). The CDR3 protein is CASSGDRVYGYTF. The CDR3 DNA is TGCGCCAGCAGCGGGGACAGAGTCTATGGCTACACCTTC.